The T cell receptor beta chain under discussion was sequenced for a study of CD8 T cells in ankylosing spondylitis. TCRdb fed the 5' RACE reads into MiXCR, producing one record per CDR3 protein. The sample includes some 200,000 distinct CDR3 sequences, about 13% of them seen just once. The count of this clonotype is one. No antigen is known for it. Germline loops: CDR1 MGHDK, CDR2 SYGVNS. The V end lost 0 bases, the J end lost 0 bases, and 12 bases lay between the germline ends. This CDR3 contains 16 residues. The study's findings and limits: Previous work reported some of these motif variants in the synovial fluid and blood of reactive arthritis. Reportedly, disease-linked clones are significantly enriched in ankylosing spondylitis patients' matched synovial fluid.

The rearrangement uses TRBV25-1 and TRBJ2-7, with D perhaps given as TRBD1 or TRBD2 (5 bases each). The sample taken for sequencing was blood, either unsorted or a sorted T cell fraction (not recorded which). This TCR came from a male donor with ankylosing spondylitis or in good health (not recorded which). DNA for the CDR3: TGTGCCAGCAGTGAATATGAGGGGAGCGGCTCCTACGAGCAGTACTTC. Translation gives CASSEYEGSGSYEQYF.